This T cell receptor (beta chain) was identified in a study of T cells after yellow fever vaccination. This clonotype was seen at least ten times. Via MiXCR, TCRdb re-called the 5' RACE reads, giving one row per CDR3 protein. There are about 68,000 distinct CDR3 sequences in the sample; more than 6.5% occur only once, and 37% lies in the top ten. Trimming cost V 3 bases and J 0 bases, with 9 bases left between them. Germline-derived CDR1 and CDR2 are SGHNT and YENEEA. This CDR3 spans 15 amino acids. This TCR was recovered from a man in his late teens or twenties who received the YFV17D yellow fever vaccine. V gene TRBV11-3 combines with J gene TRBJ2-1, with D possibly matching TRBD2 (6 bases). The specimen was CD8+ T cells sorted from PBMCs, collected roughly 47 days after the first yellow fever vaccination. The DNA of the CDR3 is TGTGCCAGCAGCTTGGACGGGAGCTCCTACAATGAGCAGTTCTTC. Translation: CASSLDGSSYNEQFF.